This TCR beta chain was sequenced during a study of beta chain features in type 1 diabetes. Notes on the study in general: VDJ junctions in type 1 diabetes patients carried more deletions and fewer insertions. It was not settled here whether HLA type affects TCRB rearrangement. TCRB CDR3 length was moderately but significantly reduced in all four CD4+ subsets of Type 1 diabetes patients. There was a possibility that cDNA sequencing over-represented cells with high TCR expression.

Turning to this clone: The antigen is undetermined.

Reverse transcription of all isolated RNA meant that expressed TCRB transcripts were sequenced. Repertoires were generated with immunoSEQ multiplex PCR, while TCRdb's copy carries only in-frame clones and drops some. The profile shows approximately 100,000 clones, less than 40% of them singletons. The CDR3 extends over 13 amino acids. The V end was cut by 5 bases, the J end by 5 bases, with 14 bases between. Germline CDR1 SGHRS, CDR2 YFSETQ. Sequencing was performed on stem cell memory CD4+ T cells from blood. The clonotype was recovered from a woman aged 18-30 years in good health. The J gene is TRBJ2-7, the V gene TRBV5-1; D remains ambiguous. CDR3 bases: TGCGCCAGCAGATCTCCTCGGTCGGACGAGCAGTACTTC. Its protein product is CASRSPRSDEQYF.